What follows is one T cell receptor (beta chain) and its context. The antigen is unknown. TCR beta VDJ and CDR3 profiles were obtained from a genomic DNA template. In TCRdb, the reads were re-called with MiXCR into one record per CDR3 protein. The sample shows 150,000 to 200,000 distinct CDR3 sequences, around 45% of them seen only once. This sample was taken from a study of CD8+CD57+ T cells in acquired aplastic anemia. CDR1 and CDR2 (germline): KGHDR, SFDVKD. The V gene lost 9 bases and the J gene lost 8 bases, with 25 bases spanning the gap. The CDR3 loop spans 16 amino acids. Study results and limitations: Patients versus controls showed no significant CD8+ Simpson's diversity difference.

The clonotype originates from a human donor in good health. The source material was sorted CD4+, CD8+, or CD8+CD57+ T cells (not recorded which) from PBMCs. The chain carries TRBV24-1 and TRBJ2-1; weak D call: TRBD2 (5 bases). CDR3 in amino acids: CATSSGLAPLRDEQFF. CDR3 bases: TGTGCCACCTCCTCGGGATTAGCGCCCCTAAGGGATGAGCAGTTCTTC.